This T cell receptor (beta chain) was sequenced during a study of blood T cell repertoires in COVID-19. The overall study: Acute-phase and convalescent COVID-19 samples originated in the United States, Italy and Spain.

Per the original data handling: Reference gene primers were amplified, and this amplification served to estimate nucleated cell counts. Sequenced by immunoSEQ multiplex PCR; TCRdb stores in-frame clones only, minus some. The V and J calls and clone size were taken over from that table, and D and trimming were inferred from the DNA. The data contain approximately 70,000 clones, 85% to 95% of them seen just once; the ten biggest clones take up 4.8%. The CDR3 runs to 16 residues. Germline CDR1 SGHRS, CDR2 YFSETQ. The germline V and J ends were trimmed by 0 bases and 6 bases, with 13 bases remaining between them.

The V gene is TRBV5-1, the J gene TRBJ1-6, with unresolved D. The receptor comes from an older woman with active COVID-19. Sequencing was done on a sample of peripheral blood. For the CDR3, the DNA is TGCGCCAGCAGCTTGGCCACACGAGGCTTTAATTCACCCCTCCACTTT. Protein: CASSLATRGFNSPLHF.